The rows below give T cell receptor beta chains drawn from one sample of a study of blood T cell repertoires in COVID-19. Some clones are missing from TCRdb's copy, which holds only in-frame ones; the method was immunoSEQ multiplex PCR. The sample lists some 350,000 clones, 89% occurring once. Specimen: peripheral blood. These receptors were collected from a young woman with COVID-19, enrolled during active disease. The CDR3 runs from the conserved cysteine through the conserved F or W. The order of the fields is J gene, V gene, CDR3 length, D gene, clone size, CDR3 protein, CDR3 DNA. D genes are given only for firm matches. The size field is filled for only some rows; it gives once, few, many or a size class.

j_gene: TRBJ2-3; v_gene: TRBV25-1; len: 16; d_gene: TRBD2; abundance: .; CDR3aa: CASSEVGGRVKDTQYF; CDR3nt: TGTGCCAGCAGTGAAGTGGGCGGGAGGGTCAAGGATACGCAGTATTTT
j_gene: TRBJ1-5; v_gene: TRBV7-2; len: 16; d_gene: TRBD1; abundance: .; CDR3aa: CASSLVTTGWNQPQHF; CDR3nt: TGTGCCAGCAGCTTAGTTACGACAGGGTGGAATCAGCCCCAGCATTTT
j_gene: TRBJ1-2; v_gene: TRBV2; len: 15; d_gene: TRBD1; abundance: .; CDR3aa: CASSGTQGKNYGYTF; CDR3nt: TGTGCCAGCAGTGGGACACAGGGGAAGAACTATGGCTACACCTTC
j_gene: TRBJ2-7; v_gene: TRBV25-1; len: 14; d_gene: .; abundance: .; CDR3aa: CASSDQGYSYEQYF; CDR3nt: TGTGCCAGCAGTGACCAGGGATACTCCTACGAGCAGTACTTC
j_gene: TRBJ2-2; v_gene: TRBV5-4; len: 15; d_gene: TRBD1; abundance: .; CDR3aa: CASSYGQGNTGELFF; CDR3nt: TGTGCCAGCAGCTACGGACAGGGGAACACCGGGGAGCTGTTTTTT
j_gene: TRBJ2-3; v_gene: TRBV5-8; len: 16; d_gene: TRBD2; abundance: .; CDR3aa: CASSFFTSGGTDTQYF; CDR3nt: TGTGCCAGCAGCTTCTTCACTAGCGGGGGAACGGATACGCAGTATTTT
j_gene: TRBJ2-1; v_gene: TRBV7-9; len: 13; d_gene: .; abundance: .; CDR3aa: CASSLQNYNEQFF; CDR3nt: TGTGCCAGCAGCTTACAGAACTACAATGAGCAGTTCTTC
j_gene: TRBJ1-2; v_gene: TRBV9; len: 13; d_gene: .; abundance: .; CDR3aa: CASSDRNRVGYTF; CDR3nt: TGTGCCAGCAGCGATCGAAACAGGGTCGGCTACACCTTC
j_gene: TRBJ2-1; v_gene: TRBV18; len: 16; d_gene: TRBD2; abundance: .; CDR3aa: CASSPPGLAGGDEQFF; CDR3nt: TGTGCCAGCTCACCACCAGGACTAGCGGGAGGCGATGAGCAGTTCTTC
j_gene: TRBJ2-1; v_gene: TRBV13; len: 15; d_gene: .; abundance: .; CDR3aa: CASSPGQSRYNEQFF; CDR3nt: TGTGCCAGCAGCCCCGGACAGAGCCGCTACAATGAGCAGTTCTTC
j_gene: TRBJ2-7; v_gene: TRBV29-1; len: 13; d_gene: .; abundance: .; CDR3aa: CSVEIGSSYEQYF; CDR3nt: TGCAGCGTTGAAATAGGGAGCTCCTACGAGCAGTACTTC
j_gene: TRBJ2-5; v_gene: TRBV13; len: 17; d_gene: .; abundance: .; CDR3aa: CASSLTRDGSSGETQYF; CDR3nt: TGTGCCAGCAGCTTAACCCGGGACGGGAGTAGCGGAGAGACCCAGTACTTC
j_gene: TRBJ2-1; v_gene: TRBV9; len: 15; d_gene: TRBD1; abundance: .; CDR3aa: CASSAEGATYNEQFF; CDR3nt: TGTGCCAGCAGCGCCGAGGGGGCTACCTACAATGAGCAGTTCTTC
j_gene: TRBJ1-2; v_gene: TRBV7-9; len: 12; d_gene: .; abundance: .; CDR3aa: CASTRQASGYTF; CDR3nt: TGTGCCAGCACCCGACAGGCTTCTGGCTACACCTTC
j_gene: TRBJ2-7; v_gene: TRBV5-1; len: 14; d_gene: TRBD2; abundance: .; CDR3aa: CASSLVGREGEQYF; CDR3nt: TGCGCCAGCAGCTTGGTGGGCAGGGAGGGCGAGCAGTACTTC
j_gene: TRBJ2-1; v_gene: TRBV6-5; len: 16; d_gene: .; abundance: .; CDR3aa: CASSYSMGGSGNEQFF; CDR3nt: TGTGCCAGCAGTTACTCGATGGGGGGTTCAGGGAATGAGCAGTTCTTC
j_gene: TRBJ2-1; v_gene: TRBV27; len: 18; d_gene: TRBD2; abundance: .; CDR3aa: CASSALSAGGYAYNEQFF; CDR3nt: TGTGCCAGCAGTGCTCTCTCAGCGGGGGGGTACGCCTACAATGAGCAGTTCTTC
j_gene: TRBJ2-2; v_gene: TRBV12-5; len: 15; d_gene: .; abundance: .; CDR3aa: CASALGGANTGELFF; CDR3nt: TGTGCTAGTGCCCTAGGCGGGGCTAACACCGGGGAGCTGTTTTTT
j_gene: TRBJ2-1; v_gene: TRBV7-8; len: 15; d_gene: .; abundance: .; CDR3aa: CASSLTGISYNEQFF; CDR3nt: TGTGCCAGCAGCTTAACGGGTATATCCTACAATGAGCAGTTCTTC
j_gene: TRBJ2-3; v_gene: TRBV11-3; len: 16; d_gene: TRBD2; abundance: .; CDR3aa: CASSLGLAGGADTQYF; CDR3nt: TGTGCCAGCAGCTTGGGACTAGCGGGGGGAGCAGATACGCAGTATTTT
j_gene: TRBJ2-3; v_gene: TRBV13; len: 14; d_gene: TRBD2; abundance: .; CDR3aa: CASSPELAGGPSYF; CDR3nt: TGTGCCAGCAGCCCCGAACTGGCGGGGGGGCCCTCGTATTTT
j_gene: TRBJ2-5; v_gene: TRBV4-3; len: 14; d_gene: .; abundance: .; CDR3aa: CASSLAGLSGTQYF; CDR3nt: TGCGCCAGCAGCCTAGCAGGACTTAGCGGGACCCAGTACTTC
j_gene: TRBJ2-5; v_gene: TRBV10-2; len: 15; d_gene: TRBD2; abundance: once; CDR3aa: CASSVGTSTQETQYF; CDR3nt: TGCGCCAGCAGCGTAGGGACTAGCACTCAAGAGACCCAGTACTTC
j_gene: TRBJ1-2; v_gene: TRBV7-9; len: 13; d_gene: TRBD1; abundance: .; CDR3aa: CASSLTGYYGYTF; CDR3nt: TGTGCCAGCAGTTTGACAGGGTACTATGGCTACACCTTC
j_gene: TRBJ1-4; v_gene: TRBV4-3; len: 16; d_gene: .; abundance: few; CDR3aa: CASSQDIAGSNEKLFF; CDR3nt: TGCGCCAGCAGCCAAGATATTGCAGGGTCTAATGAAAAACTGTTTTTT
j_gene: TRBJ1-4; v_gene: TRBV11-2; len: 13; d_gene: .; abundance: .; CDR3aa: CAVPGVSGEKLFF; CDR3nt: TGTGCCGTACCGGGGGTCTCCGGCGAAAAACTGTTTTTT
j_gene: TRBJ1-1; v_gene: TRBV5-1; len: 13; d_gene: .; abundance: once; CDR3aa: CASREQLNTEAFF; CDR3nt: TGCGCCAGCAGGGAACAGCTGAACACTGAAGCTTTCTTT
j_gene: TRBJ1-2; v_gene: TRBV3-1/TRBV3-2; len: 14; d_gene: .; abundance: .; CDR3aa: CASSRLDANYGYTF; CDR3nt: TGTGCCAGCAGCCGGCTAGACGCTAACTATGGCTACACCTTC
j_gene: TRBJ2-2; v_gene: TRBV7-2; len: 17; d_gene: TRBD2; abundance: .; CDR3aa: CASSLGNIAGASGELFF; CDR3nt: TGTGCCAGCAGCTTAGGGAATATAGCGGGAGCGTCCGGGGAGCTGTTTTTT
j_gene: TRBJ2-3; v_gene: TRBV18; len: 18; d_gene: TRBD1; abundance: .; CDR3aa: CASSLETGGSTSTDTQYF; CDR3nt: TGTGCCAGCTCACTGGAGACAGGGGGCTCCACTAGCACAGATACGCAGTATTTT
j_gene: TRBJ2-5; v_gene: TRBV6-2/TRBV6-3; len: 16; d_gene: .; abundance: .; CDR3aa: CASSYDAVRHQETQYF; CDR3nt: TGTGCCAGCAGTTACGATGCGGTACGGCACCAAGAGACCCAGTACTTC
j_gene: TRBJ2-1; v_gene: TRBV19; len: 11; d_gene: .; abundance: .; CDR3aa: CASSKRREQFF; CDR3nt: TGTGCCAGTAGTAAACGGCGGGAGCAGTTCTTC
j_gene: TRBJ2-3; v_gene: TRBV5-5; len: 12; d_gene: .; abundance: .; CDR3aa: CASSADRDTQYF; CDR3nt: TGTGCCAGCAGCGCGGACAGAGATACGCAGTATTTT
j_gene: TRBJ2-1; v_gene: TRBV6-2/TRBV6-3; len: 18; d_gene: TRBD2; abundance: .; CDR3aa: CASSYSASGAQNWDEQFF; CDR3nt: TGTGCCAGCAGTTACTCGGCTAGCGGGGCGCAAAACTGGGATGAGCAGTTCTTC
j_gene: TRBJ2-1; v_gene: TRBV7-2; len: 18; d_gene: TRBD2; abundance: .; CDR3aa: CASSLAGLAGGSYNEQFF; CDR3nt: TGTGCCAGCAGCTTAGCGGGACTAGCGGGGGGCTCCTACAATGAGCAGTTCTTC
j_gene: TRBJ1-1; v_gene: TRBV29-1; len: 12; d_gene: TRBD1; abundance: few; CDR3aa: CSAGQGETEAFF; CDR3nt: TGCAGCGCCGGACAGGGAGAAACTGAAGCTTTCTTT
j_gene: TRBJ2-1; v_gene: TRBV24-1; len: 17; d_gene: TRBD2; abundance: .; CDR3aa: CATSEPYGTSGYNEQFF; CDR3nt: TGTGCCACCAGTGAGCCCTACGGGACTAGCGGCTACAATGAGCAGTTCTTC
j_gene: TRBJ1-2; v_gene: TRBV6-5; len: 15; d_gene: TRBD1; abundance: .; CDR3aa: CASSPSGTGDYGYTF; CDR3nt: TGTGCCAGCAGTCCCTCCGGGACAGGGGACTATGGCTACACCTTC
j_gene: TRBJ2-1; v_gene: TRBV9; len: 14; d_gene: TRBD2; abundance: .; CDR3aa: CASSPRLAGDEQFF; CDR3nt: TGTGCCAGCAGCCCCCGACTAGCGGGAGATGAGCAGTTCTTC
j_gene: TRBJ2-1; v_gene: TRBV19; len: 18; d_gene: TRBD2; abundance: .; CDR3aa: CASSRGLAGGSPGNEQFF; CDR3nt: TGTGCCAGTTCTCGGGGACTAGCGGGAGGGTCGCCGGGGAATGAGCAGTTCTTC
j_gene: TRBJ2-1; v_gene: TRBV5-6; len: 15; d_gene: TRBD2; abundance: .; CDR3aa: CASSLMLSGGNEQFF; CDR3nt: TGTGCCAGCAGCTTAATGTTAAGCGGGGGGAATGAGCAGTTCTTC
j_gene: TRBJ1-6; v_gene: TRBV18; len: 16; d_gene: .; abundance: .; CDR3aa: CASSPSETATNSPLHF; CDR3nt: TGTGCCAGCTCACCGTCCGAGACAGCGACTAATTCACCCCTCCACTTT
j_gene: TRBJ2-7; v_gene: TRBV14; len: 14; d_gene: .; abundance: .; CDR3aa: CASSARQDRYEQYF; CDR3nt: TGTGCCAGCAGCGCCCGACAGGACCGCTACGAGCAGTACTTC
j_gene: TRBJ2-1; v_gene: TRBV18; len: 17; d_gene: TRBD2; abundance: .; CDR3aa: CASSPEGLAGRYNEQFF; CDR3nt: TGTGCCAGCTCACCAGAGGGTCTAGCGGGGAGGTACAATGAGCAGTTCTTC
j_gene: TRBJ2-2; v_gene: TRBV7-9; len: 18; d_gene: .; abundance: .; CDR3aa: CASSSELEVVVGTGELFF; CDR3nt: TGTGCCAGCAGCTCCGAATTGGAGGTGGTAGTCGGAACCGGGGAGCTGTTTTTT
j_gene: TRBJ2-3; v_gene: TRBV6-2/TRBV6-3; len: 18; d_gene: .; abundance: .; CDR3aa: CASSHPDRPQGSLGAQYF; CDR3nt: TGTGCCAGCAGTCACCCAGACAGGCCCCAAGGGTCACTAGGCGCGCAGTATTTT
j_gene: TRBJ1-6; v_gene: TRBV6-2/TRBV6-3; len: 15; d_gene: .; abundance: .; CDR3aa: CASSYLQGWGSPLHF; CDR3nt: TGTGCCAGCAGTTACTTGCAGGGATGGGGTTCACCCCTCCACTTT
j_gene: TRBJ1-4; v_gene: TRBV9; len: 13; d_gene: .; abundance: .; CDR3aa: CASSGGTNEKLFF; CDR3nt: TGTGCCAGCAGCGGGGGCACTAATGAAAAACTGTTTTTT
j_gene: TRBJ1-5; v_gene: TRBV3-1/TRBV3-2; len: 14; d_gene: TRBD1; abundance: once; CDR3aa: CASSGGTGYQPQHF; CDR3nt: TGTGCCAGCAGCGGGGGGACAGGTTATCAGCCCCAGCATTTT
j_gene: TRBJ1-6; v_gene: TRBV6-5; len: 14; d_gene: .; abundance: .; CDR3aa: CASSYGSGYSPLHF; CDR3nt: TGTGCCAGCAGTTACGGGTCAGGGTATTCACCCCTCCACTTT
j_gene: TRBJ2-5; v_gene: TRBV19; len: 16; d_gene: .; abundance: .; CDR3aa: CASSMGWRELQETQYF; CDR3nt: TGTGCCAGTAGTATGGGGTGGAGGGAACTCCAAGAGACCCAGTACTTC
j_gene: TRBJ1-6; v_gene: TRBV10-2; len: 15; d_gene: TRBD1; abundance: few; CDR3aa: CASSESDRGPSPLHF; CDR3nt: TGCGCCAGCTCAGAGTCGGACAGGGGGCCCTCACCCCTCCACTTT
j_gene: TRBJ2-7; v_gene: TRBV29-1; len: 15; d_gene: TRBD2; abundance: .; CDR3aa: CSVEAPRGGGYEQYF; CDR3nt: TGCAGCGTTGAGGCCCCCCGGGGGGGAGGGTACGAGCAGTACTTC
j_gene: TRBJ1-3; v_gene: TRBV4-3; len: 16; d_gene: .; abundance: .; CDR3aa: CASSPYQAGSGNTIYF; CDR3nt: TGCGCCAGCAGCCCGTACCAAGCGGGGTCTGGAAACACCATATATTTT